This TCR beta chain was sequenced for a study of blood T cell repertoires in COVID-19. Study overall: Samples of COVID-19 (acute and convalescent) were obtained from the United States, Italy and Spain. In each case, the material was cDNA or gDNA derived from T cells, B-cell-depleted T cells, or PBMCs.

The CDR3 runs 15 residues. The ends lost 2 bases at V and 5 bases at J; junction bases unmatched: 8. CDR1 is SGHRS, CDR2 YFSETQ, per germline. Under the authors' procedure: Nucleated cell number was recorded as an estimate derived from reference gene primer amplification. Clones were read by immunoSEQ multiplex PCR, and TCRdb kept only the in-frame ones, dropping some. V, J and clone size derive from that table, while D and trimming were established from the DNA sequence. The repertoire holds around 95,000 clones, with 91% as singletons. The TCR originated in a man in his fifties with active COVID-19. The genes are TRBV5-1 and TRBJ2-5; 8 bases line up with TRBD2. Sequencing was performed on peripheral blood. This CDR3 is CASSFSRGARETQYF. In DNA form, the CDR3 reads TGCGCCAGCAGCTTTTCGCGGGGGGCGAGGGAGACCCAGTACTTC.